The source of this T cell receptor (beta chain) is a study of T-cell memory formation after mild COVID-19. Points from the study as a whole: Cross-reactive memory appears to have joined, as suggested by some responding clones showing up in pre-infection memory. Unconfirmed was the SARS-CoV-2 specificity of second-wave clones that peaked on day 37. Researchers report contracting CD4+ clones mostly in CM and EM, with CD8+ clones in EMRA.

This clonotype was seen more than once but under ten times. Its antigen is not known. Trimming took off 1 base at V and 0 bases at J, with 6 bases between the two ends. The CDR3 runs 15 residues. Germline V gene lookup returns CDR1 MGHRA and CDR2 YSYEKL. TCRdb redid the calling of the 5' RACE reads with MiXCR, one entry per CDR3 protein. This table has roughly 400,000 distinct CDR3 sequences, 20% to 30% appearing once. This chain joins TRBV4-1 and TRBJ2-2, with D unresolved. The clonotype was recovered from an adult woman who had mild COVID-19 (a few samples of this study predate the infection). Cell type and time point are not known. Sequencing was carried out using PBMCs or a T cell subset sorted from them (not recorded which). CDR3 loop: CASSQGATNTGELFF. The CDR3 nucleotides read TGCGCCAGCAGCCAAGGGGCTACGAACACCGGGGAGCTGTTTTTT.